The TCR beta chain described here comes from a study of OX40 agonist ivuxolimab in advanced cancers. General study points: At 0.1 to 3.0 mg/kg, clonal expansion of CD4+ and CD8+ blood T cells had occurred by week 6.

Libraries were prepared by immunoSEQ multiplex PCR; TCRdb keeps only in-frame clonotypes and omits some of them. The sample includes 60,000 to 70,000 clones, approximately 80% of them seen just once. In the case of this clone: The antigen is unknown.

Trimming at V came to 4 bases and at J to 0 bases, leaving 11 bases not matched to a gene. The germline V gene encodes CDR1 SEHNR and CDR2 FQNEAQ (reference sequence). The CDR3 runs 18 residues. This specimen was CD4+ or CD8+ T cells sorted from blood, taken in a trial of the OX40 agonist ivuxolimab. The chain recombines TRBV7-9 with TRBJ2-3; the match to TRBD2 covers 9 bases. This TCR was recovered from an adult with an advanced solid tumor such as melanoma, head and neck, liver or kidney cancer. CDR3 residues: CASSSGLARAPSTDTQYF. As DNA, the CDR3 is TGTGCCAGCAGCTCAGGACTAGCGCGGGCACCTAGCACAGATACGCAGTATTTT.